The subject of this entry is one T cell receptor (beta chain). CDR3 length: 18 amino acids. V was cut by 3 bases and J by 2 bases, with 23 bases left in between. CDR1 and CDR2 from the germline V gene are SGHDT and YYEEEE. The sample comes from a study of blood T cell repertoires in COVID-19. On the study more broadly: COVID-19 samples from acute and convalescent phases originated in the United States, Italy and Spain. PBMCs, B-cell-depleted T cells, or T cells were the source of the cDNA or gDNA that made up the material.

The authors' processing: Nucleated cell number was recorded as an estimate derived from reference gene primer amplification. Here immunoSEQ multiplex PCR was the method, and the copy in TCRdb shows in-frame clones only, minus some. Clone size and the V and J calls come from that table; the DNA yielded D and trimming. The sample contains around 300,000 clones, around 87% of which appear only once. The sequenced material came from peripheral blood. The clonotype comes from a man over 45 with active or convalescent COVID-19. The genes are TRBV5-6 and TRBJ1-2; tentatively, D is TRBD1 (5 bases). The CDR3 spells CASSSVDVGQGRNYGYTF. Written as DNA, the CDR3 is TGTGCCAGCAGCTCAGTGGACGTAGGGCAGGGCCGAAACTATGGCTACACCTTC.